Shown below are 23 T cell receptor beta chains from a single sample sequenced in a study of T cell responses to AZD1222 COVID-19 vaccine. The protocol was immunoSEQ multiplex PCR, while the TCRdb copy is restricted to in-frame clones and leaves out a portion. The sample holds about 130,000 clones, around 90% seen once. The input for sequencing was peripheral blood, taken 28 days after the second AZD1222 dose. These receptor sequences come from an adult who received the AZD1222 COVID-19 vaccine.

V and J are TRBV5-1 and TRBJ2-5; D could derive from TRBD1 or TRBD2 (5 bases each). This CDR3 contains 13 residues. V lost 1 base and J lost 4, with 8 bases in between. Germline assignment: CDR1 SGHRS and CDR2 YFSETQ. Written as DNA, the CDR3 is TGCGCCAGCAGCTTGAGAGGGGTAGAGACCCAGTACTTC. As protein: CASSLRGVETQYF.

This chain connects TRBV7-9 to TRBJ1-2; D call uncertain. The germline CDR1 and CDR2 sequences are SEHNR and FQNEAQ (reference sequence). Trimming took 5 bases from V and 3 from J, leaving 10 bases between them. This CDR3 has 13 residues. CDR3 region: CASSRISYYGYTF. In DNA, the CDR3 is TGTGCCAGCAGCCGAATATCTTACTATGGCTACACCTTC.

DNA of the CDR3: TGTGCCAGCAGTCCAGGACCCCGTCGGTATCAGCCCCAGCATTTT. This sequence encodes CASSPGPRRYQPQHF. This sequence joins TRBV27 and TRBJ1-5; D is unclear. CDR3 size: 15 residues. V was clipped by 5 bases and J by 5 bases, with 16 bases between them. Germline lookup yields CDR1 MNHEY and CDR2 SMNVEV (reference sequence).

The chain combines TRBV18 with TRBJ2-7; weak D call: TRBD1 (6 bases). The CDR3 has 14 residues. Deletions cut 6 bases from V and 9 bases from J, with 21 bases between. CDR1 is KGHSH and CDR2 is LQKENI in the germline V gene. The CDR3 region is CASSIGQPPPLQYF. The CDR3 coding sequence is TGTGCCAGCTCGATCGGACAGCCTCCTCCCCTGCAGTACTTC.

CDR3 DNA sequence: TGCGCCAGCAGCTCGGCTAGCGGGAGGGCCGTGGAGACCCAGTACTTC. It is translated as CASSSASGRAVETQYF. This chain connects TRBV5-1 to TRBJ2-5; 12 nucleotides align to TRBD2. Germline V gene lookup returns CDR1 SGHRS and CDR2 YFSETQ. The CDR3 spans 16 residues. The J segment lost 5 bases and the V segment lost 3 bases, leaving 8 bases of the junction unmatched. The whole variable domain, filled in from reference TRBV5-1 and TRBJ2-5, reads KAGVTQTPRYLIKTRGQQVTLSCSPISGHRSVSWYQQTPGQGLQFLFEYFSETQRNKGNFPGRFSGRQFSNSRSEMNVSTLELGDSALYLCASSSASGRAVETQYFGPGTRLLVL.

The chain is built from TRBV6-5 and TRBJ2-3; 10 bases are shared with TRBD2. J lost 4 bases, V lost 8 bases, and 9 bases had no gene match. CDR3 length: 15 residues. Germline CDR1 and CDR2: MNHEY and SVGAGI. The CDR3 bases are TGTGCCAGCGACGGGCTAGCGGGAGAGGCAGATACGCAGTATTTT. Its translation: CASDGLAGEADTQYF.

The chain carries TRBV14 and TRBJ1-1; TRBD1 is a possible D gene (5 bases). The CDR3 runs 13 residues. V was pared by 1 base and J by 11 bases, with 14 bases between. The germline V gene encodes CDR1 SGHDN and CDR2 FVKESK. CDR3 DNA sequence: TGTGCCAGCAGCCAAGGTTCCGGGGGGAGTGCTTTCTTT. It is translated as CASSQGSGGSAFF.

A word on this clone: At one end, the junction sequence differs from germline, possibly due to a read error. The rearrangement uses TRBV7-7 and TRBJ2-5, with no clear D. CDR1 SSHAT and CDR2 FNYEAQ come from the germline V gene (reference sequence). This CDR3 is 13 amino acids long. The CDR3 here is CASSFTAQETQYF. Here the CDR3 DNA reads TGTGCTAGCAGCTTCACAGCCCAAGAGACCCAGTACTTC.

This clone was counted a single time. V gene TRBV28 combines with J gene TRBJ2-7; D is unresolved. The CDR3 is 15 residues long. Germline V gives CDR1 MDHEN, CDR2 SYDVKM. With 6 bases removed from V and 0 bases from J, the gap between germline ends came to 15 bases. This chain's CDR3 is CASSTTPPSSYEQYF. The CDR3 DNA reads TGTGCCAGCAGCACAACACCCCCGAGCTCCTACGAGCAGTACTTC.

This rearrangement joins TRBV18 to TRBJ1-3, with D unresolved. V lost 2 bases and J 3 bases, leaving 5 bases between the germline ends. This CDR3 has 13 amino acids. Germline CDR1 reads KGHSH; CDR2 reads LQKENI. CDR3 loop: CASSPRDGNTIYF. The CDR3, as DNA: TGTGCCAGCTCACCAAGGGATGGAAACACCATATATTTT.

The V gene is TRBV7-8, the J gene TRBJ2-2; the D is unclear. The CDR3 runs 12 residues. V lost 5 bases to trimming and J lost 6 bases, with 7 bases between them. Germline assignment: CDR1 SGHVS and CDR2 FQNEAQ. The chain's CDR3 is CASSPVSGELFF. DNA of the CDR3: TGTGCCAGCAGCCCGGTCTCCGGGGAGCTGTTTTTT.

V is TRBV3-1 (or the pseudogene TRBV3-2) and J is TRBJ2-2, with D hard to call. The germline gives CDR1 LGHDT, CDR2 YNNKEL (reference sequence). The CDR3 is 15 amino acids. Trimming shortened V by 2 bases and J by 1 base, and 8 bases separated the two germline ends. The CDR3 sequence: CASSQTRVNTGELFF. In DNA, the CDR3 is TGTGCCAGCAGCCAAACCCGGGTGAACACCGGGGAGCTGTTTTTT.

The CDR3 spells CASSYERAGTETQYF. CDR3 sequence (DNA): TGTGCCAGCAGTTACGAGAGGGCCGGGACGGAGACCCAGTACTTC. This sequence joins TRBV6-5 and TRBJ2-5; D assignment may be TRBD1 or TRBD2 (5 bases each). Germline CDR1 is MNHEY and CDR2 is SVGAGI. V gave up 2 bases and J gave up 5 bases, with 15 bases separating them. This CDR3 comprises 15 residues.

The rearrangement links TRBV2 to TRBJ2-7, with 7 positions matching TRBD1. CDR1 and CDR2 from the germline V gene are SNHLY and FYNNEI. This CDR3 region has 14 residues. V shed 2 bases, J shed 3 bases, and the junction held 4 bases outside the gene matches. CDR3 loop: CASSEMGQRYEQYF. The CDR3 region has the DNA TGTGCCAGCAGTGAAATGGGACAGCGCTACGAGCAGTACTTC.

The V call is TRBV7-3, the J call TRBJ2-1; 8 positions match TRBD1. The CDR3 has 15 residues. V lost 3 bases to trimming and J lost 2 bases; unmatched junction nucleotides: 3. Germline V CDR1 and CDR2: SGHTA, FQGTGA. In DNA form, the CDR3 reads TGTGCCAGCAGCTTCCAGGGGGCTCCCTACAATGAGCAGTTCTTC. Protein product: CASSFQGAPYNEQFF.

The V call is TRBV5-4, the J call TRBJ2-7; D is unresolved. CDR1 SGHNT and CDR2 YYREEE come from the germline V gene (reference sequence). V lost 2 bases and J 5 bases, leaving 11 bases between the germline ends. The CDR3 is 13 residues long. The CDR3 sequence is CASSFEQRHEQYF. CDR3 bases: TGTGCCAGCAGCTTCGAACAGAGACACGAGCAGTACTTC.

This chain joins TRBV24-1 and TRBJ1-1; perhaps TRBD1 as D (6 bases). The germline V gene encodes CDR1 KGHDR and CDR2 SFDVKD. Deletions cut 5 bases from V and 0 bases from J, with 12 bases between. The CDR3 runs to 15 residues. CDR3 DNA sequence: TGTGCCACCAGTGCCGCCGGGACAATGAACACTGAAGCTTTCTTT. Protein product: CATSAAGTMNTEAFF.

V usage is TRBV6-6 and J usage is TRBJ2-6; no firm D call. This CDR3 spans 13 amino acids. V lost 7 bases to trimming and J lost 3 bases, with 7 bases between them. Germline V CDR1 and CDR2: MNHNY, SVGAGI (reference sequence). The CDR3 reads CASTGGGANVLTF. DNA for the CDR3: TGTGCCAGCACCGGCGGTGGGGCCAACGTCCTGACTTTC.

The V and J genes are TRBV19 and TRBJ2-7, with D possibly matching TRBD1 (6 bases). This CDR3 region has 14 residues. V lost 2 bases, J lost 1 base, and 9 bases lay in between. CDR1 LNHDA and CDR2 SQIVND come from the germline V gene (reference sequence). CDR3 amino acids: CASSIHGQSYEQYF. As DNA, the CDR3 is TGTGCCAGTAGTATACATGGACAGTCCTACGAGCAGTACTTC.

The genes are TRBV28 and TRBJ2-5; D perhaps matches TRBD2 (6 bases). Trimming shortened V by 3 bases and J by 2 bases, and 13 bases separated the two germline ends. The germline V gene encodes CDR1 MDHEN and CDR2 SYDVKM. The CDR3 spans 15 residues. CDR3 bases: TGTGCCAGCAGTTTTACGGTGGGACTTCAAGAGACCCAGTACTTC. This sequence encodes CASSFTVGLQETQYF.

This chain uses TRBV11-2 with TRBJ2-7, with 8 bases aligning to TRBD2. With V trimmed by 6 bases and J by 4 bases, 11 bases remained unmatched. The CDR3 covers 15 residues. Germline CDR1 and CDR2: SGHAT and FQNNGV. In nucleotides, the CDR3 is TGTGCCAGCAGACAACATAGCGGGACCCTGTACGAGCAGTACTTC. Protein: CASRQHSGTLYEQYF.

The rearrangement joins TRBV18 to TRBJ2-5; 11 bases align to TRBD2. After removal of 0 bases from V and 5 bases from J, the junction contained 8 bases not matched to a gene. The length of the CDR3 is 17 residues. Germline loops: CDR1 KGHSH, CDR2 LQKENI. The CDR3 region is CASSPPGQTSGKETQYF. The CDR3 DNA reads TGTGCCAGCTCACCACCCGGTCAGACTAGCGGGAAGGAGACCCAGTACTTC.

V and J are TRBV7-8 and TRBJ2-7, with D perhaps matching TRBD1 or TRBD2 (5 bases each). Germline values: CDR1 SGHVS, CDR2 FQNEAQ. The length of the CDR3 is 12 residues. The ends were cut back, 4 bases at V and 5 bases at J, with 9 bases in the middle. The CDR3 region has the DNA TGTGCCAGCAGCTACCGGGACCACGAGCAGTACTTC. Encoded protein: CASSYRDHEQYF. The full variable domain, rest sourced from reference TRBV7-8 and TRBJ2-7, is GAGVSQSPRYKVAKRGQDVALRCDPISGHVSLFWYQQALGQGPEFLTYFQNEAQLDKSGLPSDRFFAERPEGSVSTLKIQRTQQEDSAVYLCASSYRDHEQYFGPGTRLTVT.